This paragraph covers one TCR beta chain sequence. Its target is unknown. Negative magnetic isolation gave CD8+ and CD4+ cells; FACS enriched CD8+ TEMRA. The germline CDR1 and CDR2 sequences are MDHEN and SYDVKM. Trimming pared 3 bases from V and 2 bases from J, leaving 9 bases between. The CDR3 contains 14 residues. This specimen comes from a study of CD8 T cells in Susac syndrome. About 0.5 to 1 ug RNA was reverse transcribed with random hexamers. The CDR3 of TCR beta was amplified by immunoSEQ multiplex PCR across 54 Vbeta and 13 Jbeta. In TCRdb, the immunoSEQ multiplex PCR reads were re-called with MiXCR into one record per CDR3 protein. The sample holds about 250,000 distinct CDR3 sequences; 93% are singletons and the top ten take less than 0.075%. Study-wide points: The number of individuals included in the study's TCR sequencing and HLA analysis was acknowledged as relatively small.

Sequenced sample: CD4+ T cells from PBMCs. The receptor comes from a human donor with multiple sclerosis. The chain combines TRBV28 with TRBJ2-3, with D perhaps TRBD1 or TRBD2 (5 bases each). CDR3 sequence (DNA): TGTGCCAGCAGTTTGCTGGGGGTCACAGATACGCAGTATTTT. Translating it yields CASSLLGVTDTQYF.